The sequence of this T cell receptor (beta chain) was determined in a study of blood T cell repertoires in COVID-19. In the study overall: Samples representing acute and convalescent COVID-19 were sourced from the United States, Italy and Spain. The cDNA or gDNA used as material had been derived from T cells, B-cell-depleted T cells, or PBMCs.

TCRdb keeps only in-frame clones here, not all; method: immunoSEQ multiplex PCR. Of hundreds of thousands of clones listed, around 88% are singletons. The germline V gene has CDR1 SGHRS and CDR2 YFSETQ. J was trimmed by 6 bases and V by 3 bases; bases with no gene match: 6. CDR3 length: 15 residues. Participants' own reports of clinical history determined their cohort assignment. Sequencing input: PBMCs or T cells enriched from blood (not recorded which). V and J are TRBV5-1 and TRBJ2-3; 11 nucleotides match TRBD2. The source of this sequence is a woman aged 45-60 years with acute COVID-19. The CDR3 DNA follows: TGCGCCAGCAGCTCGGGACTAGCGGTCATGGATACGCAGTATTTT. Its protein product is CASSSGLAVMDTQYF.